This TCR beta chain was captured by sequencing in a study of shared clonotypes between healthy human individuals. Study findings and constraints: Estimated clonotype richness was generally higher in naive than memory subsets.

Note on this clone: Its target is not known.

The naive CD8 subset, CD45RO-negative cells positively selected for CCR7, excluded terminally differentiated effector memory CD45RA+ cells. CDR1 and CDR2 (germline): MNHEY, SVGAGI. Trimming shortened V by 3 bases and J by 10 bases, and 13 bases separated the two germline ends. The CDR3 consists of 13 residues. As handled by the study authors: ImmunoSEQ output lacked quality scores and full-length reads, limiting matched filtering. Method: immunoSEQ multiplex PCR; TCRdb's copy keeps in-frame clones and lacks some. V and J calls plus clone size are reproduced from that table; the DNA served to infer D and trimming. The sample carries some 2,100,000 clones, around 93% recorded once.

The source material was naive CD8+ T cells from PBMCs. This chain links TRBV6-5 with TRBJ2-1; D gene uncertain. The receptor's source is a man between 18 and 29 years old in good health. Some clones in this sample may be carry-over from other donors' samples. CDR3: CASSYPLGKEQFF. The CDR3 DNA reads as TGTGCCAGCAGTTATCCCTTGGGAAAGGAGCAGTTCTTC.